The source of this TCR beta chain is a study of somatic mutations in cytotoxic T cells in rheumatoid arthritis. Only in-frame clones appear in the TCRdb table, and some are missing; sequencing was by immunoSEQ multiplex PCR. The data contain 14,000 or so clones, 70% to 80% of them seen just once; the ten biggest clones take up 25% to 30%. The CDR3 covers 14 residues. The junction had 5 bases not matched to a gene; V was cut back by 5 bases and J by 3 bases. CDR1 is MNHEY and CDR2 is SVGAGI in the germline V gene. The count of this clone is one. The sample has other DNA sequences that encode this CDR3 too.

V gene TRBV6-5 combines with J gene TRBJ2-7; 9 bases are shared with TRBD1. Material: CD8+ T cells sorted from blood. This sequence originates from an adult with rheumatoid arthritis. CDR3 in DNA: TGTGCCAGCAGTCCCGGGACAGGGCGCTACGAGCAGTACTTC. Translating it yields CASSPGTGRYEQYF.